This T cell receptor beta chain was sequenced in a study of siplizumab effects on memory and regulatory T cells. Study results and limitations: The average Treg-derived proportion among mappable alloreactive CD4+ clones was 68.8% with siplizumab versus roughly 30% in controls. Proliferating Tregs from siplizumab cultures lacked functional confirmation of suppression.

Germline assignment: CDR1 LNHNV and CDR2 YYDKDF (reference sequence). The CDR3 has 16 residues. V shed 3 bases and J shed 2 bases, with 17 bases lying between them. Sequencing of each sample assayed roughly 100,000 TCR templates. Repertoires were generated with immunoSEQ multiplex PCR, while TCRdb's copy carries only in-frame clones and drops some. The sample has roughly 50,000 clones; 95% to 97% are singletons. Turning to this clone: Antigen unknown.

The receptor's source is a human donor in good health. Source material: naive CD4+ T cells sorted from blood. This chain joins TRBV15 and TRBJ2-7; D not certain. The DNA of the CDR3 is TGTGCCACCAGCAGTCAAAGCCCAGTAGCCACCTACGAGCAGTACTTC. This gives the protein CATSSQSPVATYEQYF. Filled out from reference TRBV15 and TRBJ2-7, the complete variable domain reads DAMVIQNPRYQVTQFGKPVTLSCSQTLNHNVMYWYQQKSSQAPKLLFHYYDKDFNNEADTPDNFQSRRPNTSFCFLDIRSPGLGDTAMYLCATSSQSPVATYEQYFGPGTRLTVT.